Below, 3 T cell receptor beta chains from the same sample are listed, as sequenced in a study of CD8+CD57+ T cells in acquired aplastic anemia. The template used for profiling TCR beta VDJ and CDR3 was genomic DNA. TCRdb ran MiXCR on the reads and lists one entry per CDR3 protein. Altogether under 200,000 distinct CDR3 sequences are present, about two thirds being singletons, with the ten largest covering more than 35%. CD8+CD57+ cell expansion, shown by flow cytometry, had occurred in the patients selected for sequencing. Sample: sorted CD4+, CD8+, or CD8+CD57+ T cells (not recorded which) from PBMCs. The receptors here all came from a human donor with aplastic anemia.

The chain links TRBV7-9 to TRBJ1-1, with 7 bases identical to TRBD1. CDR3 size: 14 residues. The V and J ends lost 1 base and 4 bases, in that order; junction bases with no gene match: 3. Germline V CDR1 and CDR2: SEHNR, FQNEAQ (reference sequence). This CDR3 reads CASSLGGQITEAFF. The CDR3 DNA follows: TGTGCCAGCAGCTTAGGGGGACAGATCACTGAAGCTTTCTTT.

This clonotype has a count of ten or more. This CDR3 reads CASSIDSISYEQYF. Written as DNA, the CDR3 is TGTGCCAGTAGTATAGACAGCATCTCCTACGAGCAGTACTTC. The chain joins TRBV19 to TRBJ2-7; D remains ambiguous. V was pared by 0 bases and J by 0 bases, with 6 bases between. The CDR3 is made up of 14 amino acids. The germline CDR1 and CDR2 sequences are LNHDA and SQIVND (reference sequence).

Comments on this clonotype: The junction differs from germline at one of its ends, possibly a read error. The rearrangement links TRBV7-2 to TRBJ2-1; TRBD2 matches at 13 bases. The CDR3 runs to 14 residues. Germline V gene sequence: CDR1 SGHTA, CDR2 FQGNSA. The CDR3 region is CAISGLAGANKQFF. The CDR3 region has the DNA TGTGCCATCAGTGGACTAGCGGGAGCCAATAAGCAGTTCTTC.